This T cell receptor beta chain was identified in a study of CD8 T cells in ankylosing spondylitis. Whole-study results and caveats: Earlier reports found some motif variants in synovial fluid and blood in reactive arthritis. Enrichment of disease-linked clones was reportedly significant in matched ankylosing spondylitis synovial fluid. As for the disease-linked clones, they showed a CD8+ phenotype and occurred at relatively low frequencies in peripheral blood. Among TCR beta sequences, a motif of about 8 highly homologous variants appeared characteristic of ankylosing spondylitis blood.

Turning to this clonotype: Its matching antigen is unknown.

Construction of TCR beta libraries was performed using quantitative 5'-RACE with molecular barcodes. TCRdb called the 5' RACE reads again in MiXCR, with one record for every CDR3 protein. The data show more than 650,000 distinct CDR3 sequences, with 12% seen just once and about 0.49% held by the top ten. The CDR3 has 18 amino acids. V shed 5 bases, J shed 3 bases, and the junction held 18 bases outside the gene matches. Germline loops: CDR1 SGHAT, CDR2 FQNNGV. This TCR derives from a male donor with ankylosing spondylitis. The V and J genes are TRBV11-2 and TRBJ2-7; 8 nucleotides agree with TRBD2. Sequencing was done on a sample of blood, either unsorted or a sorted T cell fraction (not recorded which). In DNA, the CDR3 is TGTGCCAGCAGCCCCCGACTGGGAAGCGGGAGTTACCACTACGAGCAGTACTTC. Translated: CASSPRLGSGSYHYEQYF.